Sequencing of this TCR beta chain was carried out in a study of shared clonotypes between healthy human individuals (dated by TCRdb to between 2020 and 2021). About the study as a whole: A few men and two women, aged 18 to 49 years, made up the cohort. For each donor, three plates each were used for CD4 naive and CD4 memory, two plates were used for CD8 naive, and one plate was used for CD8 memory. The study deeply sequenced blood TCR repertoires of five healthy adults to estimate repertoire size and the extent of clonotype sharing between individuals. Libraries were prepared and TCR repertoires were sequenced by different laboratories using diverse techniques, in order to increase sequencing depth and limit assay-specific biases. Per donor, leukapheresis produced somewhere between about 0.8 and 9 billion PBMCs.

About this clone itself: Its recognized antigen is unknown. No per-base quality is available; no much larger clone lies one base away.

The germline V gene encodes CDR1 SGDLS and CDR2 YYNGEE. Trimming at the junction amounts to 0 bases on V and 6 bases on J, and the germline ends lie 11 bases apart. From the cysteine up to the phenylalanine, the CDR3 has a length of 14 residues. Solely the CDR3 DNA is kept, with 42 bases framed from the first base. Broad study findings and their caveats: Compared with non-shared clonotypes, clonotypes shared by all four sorted-subset donors had higher generation probabilities. Across a handful of donors, roughly 5.4% of naive CD4, 3% to 3.5% of naive CD8, about 2.3% of memory CD4, and approximately 0.4% of memory CD8 clonotypes were shared. Only blood was sampled, and tissue TCR repertoires likely differ from those in blood. The small number of donors limited the genetic and exposure-history diversity represented. Rarefaction of sorted-subset datasets indicated incomplete sequencing despite the large sequencing depth. Estimated clonotype richness was generally larger for naive than for memory subsets. Pairwise subsampling led to the expectation that sequencing depth would affect the degree of clonotype sharing among donors.

Using the deep immunoSEQ assay, TCR CDR3 regions were amplified from genomic DNA by multiplex PCR. Genomic DNA extracted from each cell subset was distributed evenly over all wells of several immunoSEQ 96-well plates, and each plate served as one replicate. For sorted subsets, 150 to 250 ng genomic DNA, equal to tens of thousands of T cell genomes, was loaded into each replicate PCR. Purified libraries were measured with a Qubit 3.0 fluorometer, size-checked on a Bioanalyzer 2100, and measured again with the KAPA Library Quantification kit. Each immunoSEQ 96-well plate was sequenced on its own single-read 150-cycle Illumina NextSeq 550 flow cell. Turning to the authors' computational methods: Because the immunoSEQ output included only junctional sequences and no quality scores, the filtering could not be the same as the filtering used for full-length reads. Sequences were annotated with PyIR, a Python wrapper for IgBLAST v1.9, using IMGT germline references to assign V/J genes and CDR3. Reads were removed for weak V/J assignments (E-value above 1e-6), missing CDR3, stop codons, out-of-frame junctions, or ambiguous translated residues. A V3J clonotype was defined by an identical inferred V gene, J gene, and CDR3 amino acid sequence. Percentage overlap between repertoires was computed as shared unique clonotypes divided by the size of the smaller repertoire. Three approaches were used to assess repertoire richness: RTK rarefaction, the Chao1 estimator, and Recon v2.1 estimates of unobserved clonotypes. Generation probabilities were computed with OLGA for all TCRbeta clonotypes obtained by the gDNA method from several donors. Imported from immuneACCESS, the table was reduced by TCRdb to in-frame sequences with V and J called. These copies leave out some clones; in studies compared against another copy, an unresolved V gene accounts for under half, and the cause of the remainder is not known. The V and J calls and clone size are taken from that table; D and trimming were inferred from the DNA. This sample comprises under 2.5 million clones, around 92% of them detected only once. The biggest ten clones account for about 0.36% of the sample.

The donors were healthy, HIV-negative adults with no recently reported acute infections or vaccinations. Every donor was a Caucasian adult living in Nashville, Tennessee, USA. CD4+ T cells were enriched by magnetic negative selection, after which naive cells were positively selected on CD45RA and the negative fraction was taken as the memory subset. Blood was collected by leukapheresis, and PBMCs were isolated by Ficoll-Histopaque density gradient centrifugation and then cryopreserved in liquid nitrogen vapor phase. Purity and quantity of every magnetically sorted T cell population were checked by analytical flow cytometry. Each sorted fraction had its genomic DNA isolated and then quantified by UV absorbance on a Nanodrop 2000c.

The receptor comes from a young man in good health. Some clones in this sample may be carry-over from other donors' samples. Source material: naive CD4+ T cells from PBMCs. The cell subset or site tag for this specimen amounts to: CD45RA+ positively selected. The sequence joins TRBV9 to TRBJ2-3, with the D segment identity uncertain. CDR3 reads: CASSVDPIGDTQYF. In nucleotides, the sequence is TGTGCCAGCAGCGTAGACCCAATTGGGGATACGCAGTATTTT.